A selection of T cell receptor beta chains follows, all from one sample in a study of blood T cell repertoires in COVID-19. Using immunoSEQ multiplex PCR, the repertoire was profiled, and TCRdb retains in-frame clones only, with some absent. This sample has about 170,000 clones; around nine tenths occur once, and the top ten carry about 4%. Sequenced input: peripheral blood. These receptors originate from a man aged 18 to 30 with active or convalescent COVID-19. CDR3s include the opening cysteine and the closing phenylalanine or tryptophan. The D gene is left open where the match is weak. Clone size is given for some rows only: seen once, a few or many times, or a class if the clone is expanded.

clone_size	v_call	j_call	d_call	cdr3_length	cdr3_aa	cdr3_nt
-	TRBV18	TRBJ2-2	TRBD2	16	CASSPLGLARTGELFF	TGTGCCAGCTCACCACTAGGACTAGCCCGCACCGGGGAGCTGTTTTTT
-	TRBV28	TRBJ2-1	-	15	CASSLRLDSHNEQFF	TGTGCCAGCAGTCTGCGATTGGACAGTCACAATGAGCAGTTCTTC
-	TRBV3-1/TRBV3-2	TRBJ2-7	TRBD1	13	CASSREGGGEQYF	TGTGCCAGCAGCCGCGAAGGGGGCGGCGAGCAGTACTTC
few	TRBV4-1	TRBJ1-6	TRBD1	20	CASSRRTGGLYAVDNSPLHF	TGCGCCAGCAGCCGCCGGACAGGGGGGCTCTACGCCGTGGATAATTCACCCCTCCACTTT
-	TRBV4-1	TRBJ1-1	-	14	CASSQIQGQREAFF	TGCGCCAGCAGCCAGATACAGGGCCAGCGTGAAGCTTTCTTT
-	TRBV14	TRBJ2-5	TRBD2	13	CASSLRGSGDQYF	TGTGCCAGCAGCCTTAGGGGTAGCGGGGACCAGTACTTC
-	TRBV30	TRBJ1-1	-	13	CAWARQEATEAFF	TGTGCCTGGGCCCGGCAGGAGGCCACTGAAGCTTTCTTT
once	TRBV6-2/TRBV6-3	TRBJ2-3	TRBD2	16	CASSISLAGVADTQYF	TGTGCCAGCAGTATATCATTAGCGGGGGTCGCAGATACGCAGTATTTT
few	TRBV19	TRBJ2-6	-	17	CASSLLNSGPGANVLTF	TGTGCCAGTAGCTTGCTCAATAGCGGCCCTGGGGCCAACGTCCTGACTTTC
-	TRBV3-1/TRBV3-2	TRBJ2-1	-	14	CASSQDVGGREQFF	TGTGCCAGCAGCCAAGACGTGGGAGGCCGCGAGCAGTTCTTC
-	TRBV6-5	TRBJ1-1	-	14	CASLEAALNTEAFF	TGTGCCAGCTTAGAAGCCGCCCTGAACACTGAAGCTTTCTTT
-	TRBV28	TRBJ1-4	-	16	CASSFPSGGAREKLFF	TGTGCCAGCAGTTTTCCGAGTGGGGGGGCGCGGGAAAAACTGTTTTTT
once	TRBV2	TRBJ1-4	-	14	CASITKSTNEKLFF	TGTGCCAGCATAACAAAGTCAACTAATGAAAAACTGTTTTTT
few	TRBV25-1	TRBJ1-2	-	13	CASTPGGGDQLLF	TGTGCCAGCACCCCTGGGGGGGGTGACCAACTCCTCTTC
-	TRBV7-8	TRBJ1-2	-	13	CASSPDKNYGYTF	TGTGCCAGCAGCCCCGACAAGAACTATGGCTACACCTTC
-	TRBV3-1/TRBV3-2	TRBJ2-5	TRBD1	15	CASSQASGQGGTQYF	TGTGCCAGCAGCCAAGCAAGCGGACAGGGGGGGACCCAGTACTTC
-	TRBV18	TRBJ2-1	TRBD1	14	CASAPGTGYNEQFF	TGTGCCAGCGCGCCCGGGACAGGGTACAATGAGCAGTTCTTC
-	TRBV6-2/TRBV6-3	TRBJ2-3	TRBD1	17	CASSYAAGTGGGDTQYF	TGTGCCAGCAGTTACGCCGCCGGGACAGGGGGTGGAGATACGCAGTATTTT
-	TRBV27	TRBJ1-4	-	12	CASSSRTEGLFF	TGTGCCAGCAGTTCCCGGACAGAAGGACTGTTTTTT
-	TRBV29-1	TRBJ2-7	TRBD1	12	CSGGQALYEQYF	TGCAGCGGGGGACAGGCCCTCTACGAGCAGTACTTC
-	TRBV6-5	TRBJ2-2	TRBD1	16	CASRSRWDRGTGELFF	TGTGCCAGCCGTTCCCGTTGGGACAGGGGGACCGGGGAGCTGTTTTTT
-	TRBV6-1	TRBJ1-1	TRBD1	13	CASSEARGTRAFF	TGTGCCAGCAGTGAAGCCAGGGGGACCAGGGCTTTCTTT
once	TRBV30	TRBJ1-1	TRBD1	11	CAWSRGQQAFF	TGTGCCTGGAGCCGGGGACAGCAAGCTTTCTTT
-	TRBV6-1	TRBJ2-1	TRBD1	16	CASSEDATGLYNEQFF	TGTGCCAGCAGTGAAGATGCGACAGGGCTCTACAATGAGCAGTTCTTC
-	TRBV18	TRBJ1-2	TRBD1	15	CASSPQGAANYGYTF	TGTGCCAGCTCACCACAGGGGGCAGCCAACTATGGCTACACCTTC
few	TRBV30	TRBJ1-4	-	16	CAWSIGSGRTNEKLFF	TGTGCCTGGAGTATAGGTAGCGGGCGAACTAATGAAAAACTGTTTTTT
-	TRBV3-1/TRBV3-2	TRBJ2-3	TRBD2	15	CASSQAGGGTDTQYF	TGTGCCAGCAGCCAAGCGGGGGGAGGCACAGATACGCAGTATTTT
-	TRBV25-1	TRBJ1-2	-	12	CASSELQDGYTF	TGTGCCAGCAGTGAATTGCAGGATGGCTACACCTTC
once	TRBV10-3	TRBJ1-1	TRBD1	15	CAISSAGGANTEAFF	TGTGCCATCAGTTCAGCAGGGGGCGCGAACACTGAAGCTTTCTTT
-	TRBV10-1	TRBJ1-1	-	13	CASSFAGNTEAFF	TGCGCCAGCAGCTTCGCAGGCAACACTGAAGCTTTCTTT
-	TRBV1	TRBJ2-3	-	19	CTSSQDFTSGRSLTDTQYF	TGCACCAGCAGCCAAGATTTCACTAGCGGGAGGAGTCTCACAGATACGCAGTATTTT
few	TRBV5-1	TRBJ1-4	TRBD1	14	CASSLQGTNEKLFF	TGCGCCAGCAGCTTACAGGGGACTAATGAAAAACTGTTTTTT
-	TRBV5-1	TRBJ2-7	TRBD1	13	CASSTGGSYEQYF	TGCGCCAGCAGCACAGGGGGCTCCTACGAGCAGTACTTC
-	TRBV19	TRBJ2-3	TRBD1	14	CASSTQGGTDTQYF	TGTGCCAGTAGTACGCAGGGGGGCACAGATACGCAGTATTTT
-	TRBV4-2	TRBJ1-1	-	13	CASSPGRATEAFF	TGTGCCAGCAGCCCGGGCAGGGCCACTGAAGCTTTCTTT
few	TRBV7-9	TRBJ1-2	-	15	CASSLALTANYGYTF	TGTGCCAGCAGCTTAGCGCTGACTGCTAACTATGGCTACACCTTC
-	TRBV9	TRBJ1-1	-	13	CASSDRANTEAFF	TGTGCCAGCAGCGACAGGGCGAACACTGAAGCTTTCTTT
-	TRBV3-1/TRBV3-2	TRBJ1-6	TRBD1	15	CASSRLGQGDSPLHF	TGTGCCAGCAGCCGCCTCGGACAGGGCGATTCACCCCTCCACTTT
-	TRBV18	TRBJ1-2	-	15	CASSSSDSSTYGYTF	TGTGCCAGCTCATCCTCCGACAGTTCCACTTATGGCTACACCTTC
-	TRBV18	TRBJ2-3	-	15	CASSPPESRRDTQYF	TGTGCCAGCTCACCCCCGGAGTCGCGGAGAGATACGCAGTATTTT
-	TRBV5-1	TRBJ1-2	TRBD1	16	CASSWTLATGLGGYTF	TGCGCCAGCAGCTGGACCCTCGCGACAGGGTTGGGTGGCTACACCTTC
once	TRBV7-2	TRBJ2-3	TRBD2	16	CASRVISGSWGDTQYF	TGTGCCAGCAGGGTGATTAGCGGGAGCTGGGGAGATACGCAGTATTTT
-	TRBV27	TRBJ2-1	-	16	CASTHLASLAYNEQFF	TGTGCCAGCACCCACCTAGCGTCACTTGCCTACAATGAGCAGTTCTTC
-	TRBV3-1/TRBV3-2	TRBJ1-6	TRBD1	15	CASSQVPGGISPLHF	TGTGCCAGCAGCCAAGTCCCAGGGGGAATTTCACCCCTCCACTTT
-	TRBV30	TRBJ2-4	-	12	CAYKKEGNIQYF	TGTGCTTACAAGAAGGAGGGGAACATTCAGTACTTC
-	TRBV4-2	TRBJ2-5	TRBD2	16	CASSQVSLAVEETQYF	TGTGCCAGCAGCCAAGTTAGCCTAGCGGTTGAAGAGACCCAGTACTTC
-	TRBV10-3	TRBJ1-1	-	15	CAISESTSMNTEAFF	TGTGCCATCAGTGAGTCAACCTCTATGAACACTGAAGCTTTCTTT
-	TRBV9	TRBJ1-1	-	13	CASSVASGTEAFF	TGTGCCAGCAGCGTAGCTTCGGGCACTGAAGCTTTCTTT
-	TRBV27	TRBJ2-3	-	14	CASSFRESTDTQYF	TGTGCCAGCAGTTTTAGGGAGAGCACAGATACGCAGTATTTT
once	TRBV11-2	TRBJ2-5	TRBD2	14	CASSLTGGHETQYF	TGTGCCAGCAGCTTAACGGGGGGGCACGAGACCCAGTACTTC
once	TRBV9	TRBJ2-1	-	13	CASSQGGRLEQFF	TGTGCCAGCAGTCAAGGGGGACGGCTGGAGCAGTTCTTC
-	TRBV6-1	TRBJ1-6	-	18	CASSEALLGGPYNSPLHF	TGTGCCAGCAGTGAAGCGCTTCTCGGGGGACCCTATAATTCACCCCTCCACTTT
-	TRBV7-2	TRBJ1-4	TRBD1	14	CASSTDRGGEKLFF	TGTGCCAGCAGCACCGACAGGGGAGGTGAAAAACTGTTTTTT
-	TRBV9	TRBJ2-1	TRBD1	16	CASSVHRGTGTNEQFF	TGTGCCAGCAGCGTCCATCGGGGGACAGGGACCAATGAGCAGTTCTTC
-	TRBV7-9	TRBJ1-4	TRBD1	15	CASSLSTGRNEKLFF	TGTGCCAGCAGCCTATCGACAGGGAGGAATGAAAAACTGTTTTTT
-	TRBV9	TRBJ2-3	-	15	CASSPRDSGGDTQYF	TGTGCCAGCAGCCCCCGGGATAGCGGAGGAGATACGCAGTATTTT
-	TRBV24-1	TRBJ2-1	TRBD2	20	CATSDPFPPGLAGERNEQFF	TGTGCCACCAGTGACCCATTTCCTCCGGGACTAGCGGGAGAGCGGAATGAGCAGTTCTTC
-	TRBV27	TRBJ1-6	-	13	CASSTGSYSPLHF	TGTGCCAGCTCAACCGGGAGTTATTCACCCCTCCACTTT
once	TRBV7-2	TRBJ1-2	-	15	CASSLDQGSLGGYTF	TGTGCCAGCAGCTTAGACCAGGGTAGCTTAGGTGGCTACACCTTC
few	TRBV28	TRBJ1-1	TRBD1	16	CASSPPTGGLGTEAFF	TGTGCCAGCAGTCCACCGACAGGGGGCCTCGGCACTGAAGCTTTCTTT